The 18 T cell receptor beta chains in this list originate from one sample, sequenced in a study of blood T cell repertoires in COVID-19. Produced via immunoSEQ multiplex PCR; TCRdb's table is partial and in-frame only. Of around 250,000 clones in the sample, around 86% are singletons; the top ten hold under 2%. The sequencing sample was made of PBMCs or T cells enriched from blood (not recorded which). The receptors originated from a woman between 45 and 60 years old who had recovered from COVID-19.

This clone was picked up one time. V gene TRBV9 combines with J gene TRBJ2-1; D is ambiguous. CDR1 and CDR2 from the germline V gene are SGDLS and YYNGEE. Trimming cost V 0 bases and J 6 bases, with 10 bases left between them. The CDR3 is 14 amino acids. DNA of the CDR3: TGTGCCAGCAGCGTAGGAGCGTCTTCCAATGAGCAGTTCTTC. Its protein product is CASSVGASSNEQFF. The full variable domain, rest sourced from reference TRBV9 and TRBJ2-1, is DSGVTQTPKHLITATGQRVTLRCSPRSGDLSVYWYQQSLDQGLQFLIQYYNGEERAKGNILERFSAQQFPDLHSELNLSSLELGDSALYFCASSVGASSNEQFFGPGTRLTVL.

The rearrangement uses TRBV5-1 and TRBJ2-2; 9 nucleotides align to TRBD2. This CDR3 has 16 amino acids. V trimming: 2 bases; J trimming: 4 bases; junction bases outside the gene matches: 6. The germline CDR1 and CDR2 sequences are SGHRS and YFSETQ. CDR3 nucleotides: TGCGCCAGCAGCTTAACGGGACTAGCTGGCACCGGGGAGCTGTTTTTT. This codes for CASSLTGLAGTGELFF.

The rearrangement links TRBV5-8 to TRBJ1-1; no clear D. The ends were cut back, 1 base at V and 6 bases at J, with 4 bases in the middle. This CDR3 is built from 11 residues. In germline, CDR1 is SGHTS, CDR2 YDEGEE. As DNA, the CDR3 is TGTGCCAGCAGCTTGCTATCTGAAGCTTTCTTT. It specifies CASSLLSEAFF.

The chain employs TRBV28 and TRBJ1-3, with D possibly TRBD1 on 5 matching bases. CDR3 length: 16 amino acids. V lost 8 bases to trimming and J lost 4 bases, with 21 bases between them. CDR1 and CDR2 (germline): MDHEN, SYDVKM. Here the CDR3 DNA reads TGTGCCAGCGGTTCCGGGATACTCGGGGGAGGAAACACCATATATTTT. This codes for CASGSGILGGGNTIYF.

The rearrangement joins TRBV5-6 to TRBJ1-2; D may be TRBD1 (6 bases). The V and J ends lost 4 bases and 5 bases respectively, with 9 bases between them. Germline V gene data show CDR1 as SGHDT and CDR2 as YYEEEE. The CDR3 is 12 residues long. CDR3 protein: CASSEDRYGYTF. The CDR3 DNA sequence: TGTGCCAGCAGCGAGGACAGATATGGCTACACCTTC.

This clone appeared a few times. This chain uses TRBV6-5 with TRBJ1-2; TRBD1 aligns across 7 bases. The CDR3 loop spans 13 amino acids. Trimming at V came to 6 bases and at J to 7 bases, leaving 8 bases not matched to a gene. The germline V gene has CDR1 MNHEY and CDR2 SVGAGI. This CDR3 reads CASRRDRVGGYTF. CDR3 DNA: TGTGCCAGCAGACGCGACAGGGTCGGTGGCTACACCTTC.

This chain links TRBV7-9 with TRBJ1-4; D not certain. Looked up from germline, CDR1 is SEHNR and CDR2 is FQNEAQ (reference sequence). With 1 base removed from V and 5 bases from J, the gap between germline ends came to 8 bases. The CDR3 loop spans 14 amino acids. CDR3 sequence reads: CASSLDSRNEKLFF. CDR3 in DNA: TGTGCCAGCAGCTTAGACAGCCGAAATGAAAAACTGTTTTTT.

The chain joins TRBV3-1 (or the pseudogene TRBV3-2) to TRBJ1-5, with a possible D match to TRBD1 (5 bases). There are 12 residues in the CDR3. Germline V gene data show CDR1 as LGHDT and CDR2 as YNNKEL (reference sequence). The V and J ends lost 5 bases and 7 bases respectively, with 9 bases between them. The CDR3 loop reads CASSFQGQPQHF. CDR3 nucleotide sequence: TGTGCCAGCAGCTTTCAGGGACAGCCCCAGCATTTT.

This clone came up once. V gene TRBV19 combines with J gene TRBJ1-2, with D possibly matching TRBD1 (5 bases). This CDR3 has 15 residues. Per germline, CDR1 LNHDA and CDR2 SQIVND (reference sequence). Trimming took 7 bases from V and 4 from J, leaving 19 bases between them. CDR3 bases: TGTGCCAGTAACACAGGCCCCGGGCAGTTCTATGGCTACACCTTC. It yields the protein CASNTGPGQFYGYTF.

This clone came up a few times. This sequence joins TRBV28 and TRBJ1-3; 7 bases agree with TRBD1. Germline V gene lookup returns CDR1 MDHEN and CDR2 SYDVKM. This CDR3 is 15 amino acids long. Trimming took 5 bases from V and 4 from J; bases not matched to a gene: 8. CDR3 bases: TGTGCCAGCAGTCAACCGGGACAGCCAGGAAACACCATATATTTT. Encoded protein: CASSQPGQPGNTIYF.

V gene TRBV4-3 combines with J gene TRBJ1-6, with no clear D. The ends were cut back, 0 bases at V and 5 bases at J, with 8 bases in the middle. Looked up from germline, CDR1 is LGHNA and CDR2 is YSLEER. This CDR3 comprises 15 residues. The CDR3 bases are TGCGCCAGCAGCCAAGATTCAGAAGATAATTCACCCCTCCACTTT. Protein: CASSQDSEDNSPLHF.

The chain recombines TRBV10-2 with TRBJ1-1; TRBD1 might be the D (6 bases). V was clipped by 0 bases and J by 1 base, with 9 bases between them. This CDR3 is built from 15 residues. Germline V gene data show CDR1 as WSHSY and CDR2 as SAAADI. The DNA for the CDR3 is TGCGCCAGCAGTGAGTCGGGACAAAGGAACACTGAAGCTTTCTTT. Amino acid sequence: CASSESGQRNTEAFF.

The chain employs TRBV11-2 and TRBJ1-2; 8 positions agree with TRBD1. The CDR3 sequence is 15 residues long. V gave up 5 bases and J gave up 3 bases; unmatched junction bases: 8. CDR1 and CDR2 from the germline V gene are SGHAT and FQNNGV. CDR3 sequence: CASSPRTGWYYGYTF. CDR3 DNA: TGTGCCAGCAGCCCGAGGACAGGGTGGTACTATGGCTACACCTTC. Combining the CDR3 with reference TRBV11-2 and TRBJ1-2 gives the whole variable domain EAGVAQSPRYKIIEKRQSVAFWCNPISGHATLYWYQQILGQGPKLLIQFQNNGVVDDSQLPKDRFSAERLKGVDSTLKIQPAKLEDSAVYLCASSPRTGWYYGYTFGSGTRLTVV.

The DNA for the CDR3 is TGTGCCAGCAGCTTGACATGGAACACTGAAGCTTTCTTT. Translated, it gives CASSLTWNTEAFF. The V gene is TRBV11-2, the J gene TRBJ1-1; D unclear. V was trimmed by 3 bases and J by 1 base, leaving 6 bases between them. This CDR3 comprises 13 residues. Germline V gene data show CDR1 as SGHAT and CDR2 as FQNNGV.

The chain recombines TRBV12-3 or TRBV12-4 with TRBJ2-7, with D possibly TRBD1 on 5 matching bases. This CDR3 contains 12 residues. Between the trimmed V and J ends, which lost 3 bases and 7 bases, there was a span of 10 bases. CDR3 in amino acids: CASSLGRKEQYF. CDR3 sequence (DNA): TGTGCCAGCAGTTTGGGGCGAAAAGAGCAGTACTTC.

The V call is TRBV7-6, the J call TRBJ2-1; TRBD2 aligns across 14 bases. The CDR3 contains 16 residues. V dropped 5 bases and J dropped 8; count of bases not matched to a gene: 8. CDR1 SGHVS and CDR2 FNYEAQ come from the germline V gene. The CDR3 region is CASSPGPGLAGDEQFF. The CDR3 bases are TGTGCCAGCAGCCCCGGACCGGGACTAGCGGGAGATGAGCAGTTCTTC. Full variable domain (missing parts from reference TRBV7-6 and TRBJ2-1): GAGVSQSPRYKVTKRGQDVALRCDPISGHVSLYWYRQALGQGPEFLTYFNYEAQQDKSGLPNDRFSAERPEGSISTLTIQRTEQRDSAMYRCASSPGPGLAGDEQFFGPGTRLTVL.

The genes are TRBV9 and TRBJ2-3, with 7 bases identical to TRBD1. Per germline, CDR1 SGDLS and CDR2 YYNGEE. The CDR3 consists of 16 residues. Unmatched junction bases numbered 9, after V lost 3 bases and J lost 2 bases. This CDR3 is CASSGGSGQPTDTQYF. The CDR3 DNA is TGTGCCAGCAGCGGGGGTTCGGGACAGCCCACAGATACGCAGTATTTT.

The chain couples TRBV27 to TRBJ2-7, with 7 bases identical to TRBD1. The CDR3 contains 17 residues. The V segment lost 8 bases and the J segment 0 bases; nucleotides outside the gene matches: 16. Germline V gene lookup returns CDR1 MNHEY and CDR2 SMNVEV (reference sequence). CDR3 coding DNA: TGTGCCAGCTCCCCGGTTTGGGACAGAAAGGCCTCCTACGAGCAGTACTTC. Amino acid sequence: CASSPVWDRKASYEQYF.